These 20 T cell receptor beta chains originate from one sample sequenced in a study of cytomegalovirus exposure and HLA in healthy donors. PCR amplification relied on 60 Vbeta primers (plus 13 Jbeta primers). Assay: immunoSEQ multiplex PCR; the TCRdb copy retains only in-frame clones and omits some. In the table there are some 150,000 clones, approximately 60% of which are singletons. Sequencing used PBMCs. The receptors were sampled from a woman aged 55 to 70 in good health and CMV-seropositive.

The chain links TRBV7-2 to TRBJ2-5; tentative D call: TRBD1 (6 bases). In germline, CDR1 is SGHTA, CDR2 FQGNSA. With 5 bases removed from V and 4 bases from J, the gap between germline ends came to 23 bases. This CDR3 is 17 amino acids long. The CDR3 spells CASSRWGRGSSPETQYF. The CDR3 nucleotides are TGTGCCAGCAGCCGATGGGGGCGCGGGTCCTCTCCAGAGACCCAGTACTTC.

This clone turned up a few times. The chain uses TRBV28 and TRBJ1-4, with 8 bases fitting TRBD1. This CDR3 is 15 amino acids long. The germline V gene has CDR1 MDHEN and CDR2 SYDVKM. Trimming removed 5 bases from V and 0 bases from J; junction bases left unmatched: 2. In nucleotides, the CDR3 is TGTGCCAGCAGTCCAGGGGGCGCAACTAATGAAAAACTGTTTTTT. It codes for CASSPGGATNEKLFF.

The CDR3 DNA sequence: TGTGCCAGCAGTGAGGGGGGGAACACTGAAGCTTTCTTT. Its protein product is CASSEGGNTEAFF. The chain joins TRBV2 to TRBJ1-1, with D possibly being TRBD1 (5 bases). Germline V CDR1 and CDR2: SNHLY, FYNNEI. This CDR3 region has 13 residues. The V and J ends lost 3 bases and 1 base respectively, with 6 bases between them.

Remarks on this clone: Different DNA sequences within this sample yield the same CDR3. The V and J genes are TRBV9 and TRBJ1-1, with D unclear. With 0 bases removed from V and 4 bases from J, the gap between germline ends came to 7 bases. In germline, CDR1 is SGDLS, CDR2 YYNGEE. The CDR3 has 13 amino acids. The CDR3 bases are TGTGCCAGCAGCGTAGCGGTTGGCACTGAAGCTTTCTTT. Encoded protein: CASSVAVGTEAFF.

This clone came up a few times. J is TRBJ2-1 and V is TRBV6-5; possibly TRBD2 for D (6 bases). The germline CDR1 and CDR2 sequences are MNHEY and SVGAGI. V was clipped by 2 bases and J by 10 bases, with 18 bases between them. The length of the CDR3 is 15 residues. CDR3 DNA sequence: TGTGCCAGCAGTTACGAGGGACTTACCCGGGGGGAGCAGTTCTTC. Its translation is CASSYEGLTRGEQFF.

In nucleotides, the CDR3 is TGTGCCTGGAGCTTGCAGAACAATCAGCCCCAGCATTTT. It encodes CAWSLQNNQPQHF. V and J are TRBV30 and TRBJ1-5; the D is unclear. Between the trimmed V and J ends, which lost 3 bases and 3 bases, there was a span of 9 bases. Germline-derived CDR1 and CDR2 are GTSNPN and SVGIG (reference sequence). The CDR3 spans 13 residues.

There are a few counts of this clone. V and J are TRBV9 and TRBJ2-7; 9 nucleotides match TRBD1. There are 15 residues in the CDR3. V shed 4 bases, J shed 6 bases, and the junction held 11 bases outside the gene matches. Germline values: CDR1 SGDLS, CDR2 YYNGEE. The CDR3 coding sequence is TGTGCCAGCAGCACAACCGGGACAGGGTACGGCGAGCAGTACTTC. This gives the protein CASSTTGTGYGEQYF.

V and J are TRBV19 and TRBJ2-5, with D maybe TRBD1 (5 bases). Germline V gives CDR1 LNHDA, CDR2 SQIVND (reference sequence). Trimming removed 3 bases from V and 1 base from J, with 12 bases in between. This CDR3 spans 15 amino acids. CDR3 sequence reads: CASSIGQGSQETQYF. For the CDR3, the DNA is TGTGCCAGTAGTATTGGGCAGGGCTCCCAAGAGACCCAGTACTTC. Full variable domain (remainder filled in from reference TRBV19 and TRBJ2-5): DGGITQSPKYLFRKEGQNVTLSCEQNLNHDAMYWYRQDPGQGLRLIYYSQIVNDFQKGDIAEGYSVSREKKESFPLTVTSAQKNPTAFYLCASSIGQGSQETQYFGPGTRLLVL.

The chain recombines TRBV5-1 with TRBJ2-5; TRBD1 matches at 8 bases. The DNA end is a closer match to TRBJ2-7, so the J assignment may be wrong. Germline CDR1 is SGHRS and CDR2 is YFSETQ. The CDR3 consists of 14 residues. The CDR3 region is CASSLGQGSDEQYF. The CDR3 nucleotides read TGCGCCAGCAGCTTGGGACAGGGGAGCGACGAGCAGTACTTC.

This clone has more than one count but fewer than ten. The chain employs TRBV14 and TRBJ2-7; a possible D gene is TRBD1 (6 bases). V was pared by 8 bases and J by 0 bases, with 11 bases between. The CDR3 totals 13 residues. In germline, CDR1 is SGHDN, CDR2 FVKESK. The CDR3 nucleotides read TGTGCCAGCGGGGACACTCTCTCCTACGAGCAGTACTTC. Its translation: CASGDTLSYEQYF.

There are a few counts of this clone. The chain's CDR3 is CASSPRGDLYEQYF. CDR3 nucleotide sequence: TGCGCCAGCAGCCCACGGGGGGACTTGTACGAGCAGTACTTC. V is TRBV4-1 and J is TRBJ2-7; 7 bases map to TRBD2. J was trimmed by 4 bases and V by 4 bases; bases with no gene match: 7. The CDR3 covers 14 residues. Germline-derived CDR1 and CDR2 are MGHRA and YSYEKL.

The V and J genes are TRBV27 and TRBJ2-1; tentatively, D is TRBD2 (5 bases). V was clipped by 2 bases and J by 9 bases, with 8 bases between them. Germline V lookup: CDR1 MNHEY, CDR2 SMNVEV (reference sequence). The length of the CDR3 is 12 residues. The CDR3, as DNA: TGTGCCAGCAGTTTAGGACTTCCTGAGCAGTTCTTC. Protein: CASSLGLPEQFF.

J is TRBJ2-1 and V is TRBV30, with 11 bases matching TRBD2. The CDR3 has 15 residues. Germline-derived CDR1 and CDR2 are GTSNPN and SVGIG (reference sequence). J gave up 8 bases and V 3 bases, and 9 bases lay outside the gene matches. The CDR3 DNA sequence: TGTGCCTGGAGCCTACTAGCGGGGGCAAAGCATGAGCAGTTCTTC. This gives the protein CAWSLLAGAKHEQFF.

As to this clone: The junction shows a germline mismatch at one end, possibly a read error. The gene calls are TRBV7-9 and TRBJ2-7, with D unresolved. CDR3 length equals 12 residues. In germline, CDR1 is SEHNR, CDR2 FQNEAQ (reference sequence). The CDR3 bases are TGTTCCAGCAGCCCCAGCTCCTACGAGCAGTACTTC. Translated: CSSSPSSYEQYF. The full variable domain, with the rest looked up from reference TRBV7-9 and TRBJ2-7, is DTGVSQNPRHKITKRGQNVTFRCDPISEHNRLYWYRQTLGQGPEFLTYFQNEAQLEKSRLLSDRFSAERPKGSFSTLEIQRTEQGDSAMYLCSSSPSSYEQYFGPGTRLTVT.

A few counts support this clone. V is TRBV28 and J is TRBJ2-7, with D possibly being TRBD1 (6 bases). Trimming removed 3 bases from V and 3 bases from J, with 9 bases in between. CDR1 and CDR2 (germline): MDHEN, SYDVKM. The CDR3 totals 13 residues. CDR3 DNA sequence: TGTGCCAGCAGTTTCCAGGGGCTCTACGAGCAGTACTTC. Protein: CASSFQGLYEQYF.

V usage is TRBV4-3 and J usage is TRBJ2-7, with D possibly TRBD2 on 5 matching bases. V gave up 0 bases and J gave up 0 bases, with 9 bases separating them. The CDR3 contains 15 residues. Germline loops: CDR1 LGHNA, CDR2 YSLEER. The CDR3 protein is CASSQDTGNSYEQYF. DNA of the CDR3: TGCGCCAGCAGCCAAGATACGGGGAACTCCTACGAGCAGTACTTC.

The J gene is TRBJ2-2, the V gene TRBV4-2; possible D gene TRBD1, 5 bases. V was trimmed by 1 base and J by 2 bases, leaving 11 bases between them. In germline, CDR1 is LGHNA, CDR2 YNFKEQ. CDR3 length equals 16 residues. The CDR3 nucleotides are TGTGCCAGCAGCCAAGGGCAGACAGCCAACACCGGGGAGCTGTTTTTT. Its protein product is CASSQGQTANTGELFF.

This clone came up a few times. V is TRBV5-1 and J is TRBJ2-1; TRBD2 aligns across 7 bases. CDR3 length: 15 residues. CDR1 SGHRS and CDR2 YFSETQ come from the germline V gene. Trimming at V came to 1 base and at J to 4 bases, leaving 5 bases not matched to a gene. The CDR3 loop reads CASSLLGEGYNEQFF. CDR3 DNA sequence: TGCGCCAGCAGCTTGTTGGGGGAGGGATACAATGAGCAGTTCTTC. Variable domain in full (rest from reference TRBV5-1 and TRBJ2-1): KAGVTQTPRYLIKTRGQQVTLSCSPISGHRSVSWYQQTPGQGLQFLFEYFSETQRNKGNFPGRFSGRQFSNSRSEMNVSTLELGDSALYLCASSLLGEGYNEQFFGPGTRLTVL.

This clone appeared a few times. This rearrangement joins TRBV19 to TRBJ1-5; D is possibly TRBD1 (6 bases). Per germline, CDR1 LNHDA and CDR2 SQIVND (reference sequence). Trimming removed 11 bases at V and 4 bases at J, with 9 bases between. CDR3 size: 11 residues. CDR3 sequence (DNA): TGTGCCGGGGGCCGAAATCAGCCCCAGCATTTT. It translates to CAGGRNQPQHF.

Note on this clone: The same CDR3 can be traced to other DNA sequences in this sample. The V and J genes are TRBV6-5 and TRBJ2-7; weak D call: TRBD2 (5 bases). The V gene lost 7 bases and the J gene lost 0 bases, with 10 bases spanning the gap. The germline gives CDR1 MNHEY, CDR2 SVGAGI. The CDR3 sequence is 13 residues long. The CDR3 DNA reads as TGTGCCAGCAAAGCGGTGAGCTCCTACGAGCAGTACTTC. Residues: CASKAVSSYEQYF.